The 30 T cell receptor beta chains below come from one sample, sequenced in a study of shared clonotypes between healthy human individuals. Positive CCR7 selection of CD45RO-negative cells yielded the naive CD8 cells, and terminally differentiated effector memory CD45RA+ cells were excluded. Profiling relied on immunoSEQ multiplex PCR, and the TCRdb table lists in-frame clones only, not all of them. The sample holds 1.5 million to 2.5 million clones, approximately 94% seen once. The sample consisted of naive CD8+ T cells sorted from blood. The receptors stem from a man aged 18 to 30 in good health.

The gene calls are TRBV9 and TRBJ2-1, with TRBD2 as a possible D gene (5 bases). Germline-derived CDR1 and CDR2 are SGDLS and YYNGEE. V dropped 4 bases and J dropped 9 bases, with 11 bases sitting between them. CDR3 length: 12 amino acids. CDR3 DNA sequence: TGTGCCAGCAGCTCAGGTGCGGGTGAGCAGTTCTTC. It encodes CASSSGAGEQFF.

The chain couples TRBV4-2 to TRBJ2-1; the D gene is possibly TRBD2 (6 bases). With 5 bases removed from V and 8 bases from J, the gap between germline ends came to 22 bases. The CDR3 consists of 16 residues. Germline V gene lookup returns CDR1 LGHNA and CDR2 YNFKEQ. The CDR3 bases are TGTGCCAGCAGCTCCACTAGCTCGGTAATCGGGGATGAGCAGTTCTTC. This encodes CASSSTSSVIGDEQFF.

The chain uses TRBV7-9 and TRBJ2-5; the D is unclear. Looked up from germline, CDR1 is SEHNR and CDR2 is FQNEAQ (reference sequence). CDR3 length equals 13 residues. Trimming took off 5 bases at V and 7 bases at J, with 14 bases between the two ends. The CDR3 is CASSTKDSLTQYF. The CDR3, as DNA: TGTGCCAGCAGCACCAAGGATTCGCTGACCCAGTACTTC.

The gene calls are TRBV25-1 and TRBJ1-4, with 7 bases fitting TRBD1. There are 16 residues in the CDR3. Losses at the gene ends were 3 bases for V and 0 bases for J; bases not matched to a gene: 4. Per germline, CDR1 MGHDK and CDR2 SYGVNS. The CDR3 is CASSDLGTATNEKLFF. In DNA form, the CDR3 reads TGTGCCAGCAGTGACCTAGGGACAGCAACTAATGAAAAACTGTTTTTT.

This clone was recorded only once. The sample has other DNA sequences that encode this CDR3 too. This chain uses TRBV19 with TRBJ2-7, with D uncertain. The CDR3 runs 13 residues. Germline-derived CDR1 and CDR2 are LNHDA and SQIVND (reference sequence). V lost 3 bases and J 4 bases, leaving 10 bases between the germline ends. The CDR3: CASSITSGYEQYF. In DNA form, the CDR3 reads TGTGCCAGTAGTATTACCTCCGGGTACGAGCAGTACTTC.

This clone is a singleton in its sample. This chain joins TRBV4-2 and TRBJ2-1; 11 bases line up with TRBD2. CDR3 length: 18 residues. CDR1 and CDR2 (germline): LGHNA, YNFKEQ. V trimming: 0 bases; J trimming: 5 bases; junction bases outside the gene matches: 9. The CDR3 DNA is TGTGCCAGCAGCCAAGATCCGGCTAGCGGGGGGTTGAACAATGAGCAGTTCTTC. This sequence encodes CASSQDPASGGLNNEQFF.

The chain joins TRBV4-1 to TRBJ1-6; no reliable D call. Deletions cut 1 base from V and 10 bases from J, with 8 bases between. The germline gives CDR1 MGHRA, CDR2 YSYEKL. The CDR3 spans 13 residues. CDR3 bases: TGCGCCAGCAGCCAAGCCCCCTGGTCACCCCTCCACTTT. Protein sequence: CASSQAPWSPLHF.

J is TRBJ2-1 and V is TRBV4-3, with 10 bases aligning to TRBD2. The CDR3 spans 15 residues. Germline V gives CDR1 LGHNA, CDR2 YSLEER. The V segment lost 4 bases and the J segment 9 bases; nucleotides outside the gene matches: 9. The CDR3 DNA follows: TGCGCCAGCAGCCCCCGGAGGACTAGCGGTGGTGAGCAGTTCTTC. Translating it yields CASSPRRTSGGEQFF.

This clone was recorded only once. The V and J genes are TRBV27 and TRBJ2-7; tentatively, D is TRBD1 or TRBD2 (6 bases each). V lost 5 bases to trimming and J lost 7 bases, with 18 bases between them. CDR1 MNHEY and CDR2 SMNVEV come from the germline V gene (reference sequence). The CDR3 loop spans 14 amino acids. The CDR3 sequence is CASSGSGAYEEQYF. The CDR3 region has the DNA TGTGCCAGCAGTGGTTCGGGGGCGTATGAGGAGCAGTACTTC.

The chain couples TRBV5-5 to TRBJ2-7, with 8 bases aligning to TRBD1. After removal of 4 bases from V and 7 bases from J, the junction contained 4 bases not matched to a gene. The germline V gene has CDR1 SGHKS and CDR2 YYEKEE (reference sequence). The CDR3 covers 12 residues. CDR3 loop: CASSGQGREQYF. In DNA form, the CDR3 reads TGTGCCAGCAGCGGACAGGGCCGGGAGCAGTACTTC. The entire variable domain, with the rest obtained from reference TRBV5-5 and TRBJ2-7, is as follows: DAGVTQSPTHLIKTRGQQVTLRCSPISGHKSVSWYQQVLGQGPQFIFQYYEKEERGRGNFPDRFSARQFPNYSSELNVNALLLGDSALYLCASSGQGREQYFGPGTRLTVT.

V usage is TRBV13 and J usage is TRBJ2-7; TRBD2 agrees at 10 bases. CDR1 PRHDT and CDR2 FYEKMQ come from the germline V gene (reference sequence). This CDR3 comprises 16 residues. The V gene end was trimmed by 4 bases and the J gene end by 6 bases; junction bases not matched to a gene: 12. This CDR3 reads CASSSPSGGLYPEQYF. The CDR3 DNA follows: TGTGCCAGCAGCTCTCCTAGCGGGGGATTGTATCCCGAGCAGTACTTC.

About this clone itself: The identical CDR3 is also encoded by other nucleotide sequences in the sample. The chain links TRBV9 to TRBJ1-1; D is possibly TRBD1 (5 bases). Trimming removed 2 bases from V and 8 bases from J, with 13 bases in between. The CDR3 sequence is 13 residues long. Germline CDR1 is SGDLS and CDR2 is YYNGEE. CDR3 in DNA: TGTGCCAGCAGCGTTGGAAGTGGGACGGAAGCTTTCTTT. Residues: CASSVGSGTEAFF.

CDR3: CASSPPDRAGTQYF. CDR3 DNA sequence: TGTGCCAGCAGCCCCCCAGACAGGGCTGGTACGCAGTATTTT. The chain uses TRBV27 and TRBJ2-3; 7 bases map to TRBD1. The CDR3 has 14 residues. Germline values: CDR1 MNHEY, CDR2 SMNVEV (reference sequence). The J segment lost 8 bases and the V segment lost 6 bases, leaving 11 bases of the junction unmatched.

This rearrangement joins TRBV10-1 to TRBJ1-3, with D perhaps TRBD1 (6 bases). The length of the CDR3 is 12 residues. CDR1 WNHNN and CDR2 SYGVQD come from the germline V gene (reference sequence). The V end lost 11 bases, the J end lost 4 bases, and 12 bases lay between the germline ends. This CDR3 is CASQGAGNTIYF. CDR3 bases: TGCGCCTCACAGGGAGCCGGAAACACCATATATTTT.

The CDR3 DNA sequence: TGTGCCAGCAGCTTGTTCAAAAGGACAAGGCTATTCGAGCAGTACTTC. Protein sequence: CASSLFKRTRLFEQYF. This chain connects TRBV21-1 to TRBJ2-7; the table calls TRBD1, which could not be checked here. TRBV21-1 is a listed pseudogene. The CDR3 length is 16 residues.

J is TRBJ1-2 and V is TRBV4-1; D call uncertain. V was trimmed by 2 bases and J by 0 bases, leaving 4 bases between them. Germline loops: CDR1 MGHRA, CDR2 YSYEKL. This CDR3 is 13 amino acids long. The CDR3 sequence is CASSQQTNYGYTF. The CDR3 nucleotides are TGCGCCAGCAGCCAACAGACTAACTATGGCTACACCTTC.

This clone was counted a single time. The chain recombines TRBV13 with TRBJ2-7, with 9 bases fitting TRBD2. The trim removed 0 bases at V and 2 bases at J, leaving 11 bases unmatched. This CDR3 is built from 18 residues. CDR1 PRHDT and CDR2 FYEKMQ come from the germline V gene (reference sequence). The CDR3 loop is CASSLGLMEAGGPYEQYF. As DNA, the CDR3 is TGTGCCAGCAGCTTAGGATTAATGGAGGCGGGGGGGCCCTACGAGCAGTACTTC.

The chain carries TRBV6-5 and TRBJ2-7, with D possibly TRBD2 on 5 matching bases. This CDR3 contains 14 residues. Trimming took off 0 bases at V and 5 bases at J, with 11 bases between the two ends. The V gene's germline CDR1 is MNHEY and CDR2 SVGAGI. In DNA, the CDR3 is TGTGCCAGCAGTTACTCCGAGGGAGACGACGAGCAGTACTTC. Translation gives CASSYSEGDDEQYF.

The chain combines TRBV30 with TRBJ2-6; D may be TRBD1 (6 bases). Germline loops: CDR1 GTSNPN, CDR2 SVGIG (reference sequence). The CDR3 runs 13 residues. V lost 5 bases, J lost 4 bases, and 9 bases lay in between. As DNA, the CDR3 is TGTGCCTGGTTGGGGGCAGGGGCCAACGTCCTGACTTTC. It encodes CAWLGAGANVLTF.

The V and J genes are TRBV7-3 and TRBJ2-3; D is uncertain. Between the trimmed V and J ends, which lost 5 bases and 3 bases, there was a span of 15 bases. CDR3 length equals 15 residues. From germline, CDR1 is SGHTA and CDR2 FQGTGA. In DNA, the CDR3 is TGTGCCAGCAGCCAAGGGTTTAGTGGGACAGATACGCAGTATTTT. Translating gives CASSQGFSGTDTQYF. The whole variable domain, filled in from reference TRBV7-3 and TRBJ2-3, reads GAGVSQTPSNKVTEKGKYVELRCDPISGHTALYWYRQSLGQGPEFLIYFQGTGAADDSGLPNDRFFAVRPEGSVSTLKIQRTERGDSAVYLCASSQGFSGTDTQYFGPGTRLTVL.

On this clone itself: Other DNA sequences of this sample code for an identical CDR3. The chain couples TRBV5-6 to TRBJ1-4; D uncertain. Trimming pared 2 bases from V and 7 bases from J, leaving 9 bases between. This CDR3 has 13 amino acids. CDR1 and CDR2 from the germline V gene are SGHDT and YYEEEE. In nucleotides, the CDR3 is TGTGCCAGCAGCTTTGGTCTTGGTGAAAAACTGTTTTTT. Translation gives CASSFGLGEKLFF.

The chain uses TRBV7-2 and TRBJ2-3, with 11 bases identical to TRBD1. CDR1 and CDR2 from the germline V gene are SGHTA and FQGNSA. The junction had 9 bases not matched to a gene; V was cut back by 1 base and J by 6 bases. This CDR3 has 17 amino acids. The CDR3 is CASSLGTGGVGEDTQYF. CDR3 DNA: TGTGCCAGCAGCTTAGGGACAGGGGGCGTGGGGGAGGATACGCAGTATTTT.

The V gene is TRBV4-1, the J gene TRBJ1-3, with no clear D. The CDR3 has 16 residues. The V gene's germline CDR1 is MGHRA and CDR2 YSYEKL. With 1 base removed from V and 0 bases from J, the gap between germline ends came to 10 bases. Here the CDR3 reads CASSQVGYRSGNTIYF. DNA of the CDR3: TGCGCCAGCAGCCAAGTAGGGTACCGCTCTGGAAACACCATATATTTT.

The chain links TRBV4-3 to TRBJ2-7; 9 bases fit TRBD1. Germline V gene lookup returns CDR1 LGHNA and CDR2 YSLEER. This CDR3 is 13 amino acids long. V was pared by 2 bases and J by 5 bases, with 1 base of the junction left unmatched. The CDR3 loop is CASSQTGGHEQYF. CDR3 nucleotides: TGCGCCAGCAGCCAAACAGGGGGCCACGAGCAGTACTTC.

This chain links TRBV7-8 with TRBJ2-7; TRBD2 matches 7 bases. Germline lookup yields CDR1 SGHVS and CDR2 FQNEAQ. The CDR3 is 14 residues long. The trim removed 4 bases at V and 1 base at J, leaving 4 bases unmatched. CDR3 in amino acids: CASSSAGLSYEQYF. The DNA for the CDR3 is TGTGCCAGCAGCTCAGCGGGACTATCCTACGAGCAGTACTTC. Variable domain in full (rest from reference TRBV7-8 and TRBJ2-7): GAGVSQSPRYKVAKRGQDVALRCDPISGHVSLFWYQQALGQGPEFLTYFQNEAQLDKSGLPSDRFFAERPEGSVSTLKIQRTQQEDSAVYLCASSSAGLSYEQYFGPGTRLTVT.

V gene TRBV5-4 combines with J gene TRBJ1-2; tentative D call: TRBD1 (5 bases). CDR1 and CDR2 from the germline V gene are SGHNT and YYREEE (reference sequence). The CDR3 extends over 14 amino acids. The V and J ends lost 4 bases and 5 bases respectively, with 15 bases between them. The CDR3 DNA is TGTGCCAGCAGCCACCCACAGGTTCTTTATGGCTACACCTTC. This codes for CASSHPQVLYGYTF.

The CDR3 protein is CASSLSPGTGVAHEQYF. The CDR3 DNA sequence: TGTGCCAGCAGTTTATCCCCCGGGACAGGGGTTGCCCACGAGCAGTACTTC. The rearrangement uses TRBV27 and TRBJ2-7; 10 positions agree with TRBD1. CDR1 and CDR2 (germline): MNHEY, SMNVEV (reference sequence). This CDR3 spans 17 amino acids. Losses at the gene ends were 0 bases for V and 5 bases for J; bases not matched to a gene: 10.

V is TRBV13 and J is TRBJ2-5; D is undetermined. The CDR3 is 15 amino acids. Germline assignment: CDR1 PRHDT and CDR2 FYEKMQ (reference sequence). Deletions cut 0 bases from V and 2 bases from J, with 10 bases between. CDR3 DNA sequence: TGTGCCAGCAGCTTAGGCCCGACGCCTCAAGAGACCCAGTACTTC. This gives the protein CASSLGPTPQETQYF.

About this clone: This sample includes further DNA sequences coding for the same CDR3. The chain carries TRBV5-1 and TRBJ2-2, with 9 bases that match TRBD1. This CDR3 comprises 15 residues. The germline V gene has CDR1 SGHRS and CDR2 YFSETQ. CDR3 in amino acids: CASSQGARNTGELFF. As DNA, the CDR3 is TGCGCTAGTTCACAGGGGGCGCGGAACACCGGGGAGCTGTTTTTT.

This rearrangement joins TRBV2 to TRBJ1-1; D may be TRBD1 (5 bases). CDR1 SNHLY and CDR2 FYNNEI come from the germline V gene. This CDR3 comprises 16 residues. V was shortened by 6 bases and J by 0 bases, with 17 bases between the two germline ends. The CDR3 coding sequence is TGTGCCAGCAGGGAGGTCTCAGGGCTGATGAACACTGAAGCTTTCTTT. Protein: CASREVSGLMNTEAFF.